The 11 T cell receptor beta chains below were found in one sample sequenced in a study of regulatory T cells in long-lasting Graves disease. HTBI primers from iRepertoire and Arm-PCR of CDR3 regions yielded the TCR beta libraries. TCRdb re-called the multiplex PCR reads with MiXCR, one entry per CDR3 protein. The sample includes hundreds of thousands of distinct CDR3 sequences, about 16% of them seen just once. The time point: newly diagnosed GD, antithyroid drugs for less than 3 months. The TCR library was made from RNA that had been extracted from PBMCs in TRIzol. The data also belong to a second study, concerning T cells in Graves' hyperthyroidism and ophthalmopathy.

Source: peripheral blood mononuclear cells (PBMCs), taken at new diagnosis, from a patient treated with antithyroid drugs. These receptors were collected from a woman in her twenties or thirties with Graves disease.

The chain joins TRBV19 to TRBJ1-2; D is undetermined. In germline, CDR1 is LNHDA, CDR2 SQIVND (reference sequence). Trimming took 2 bases from V and 1 from J, leaving 8 bases between them. CDR3 length: 14 amino acids. The CDR3 spells CASSINRNNYGYTF. In DNA form, the CDR3 reads TGTGCCAGTAGTATAAACAGAAATAACTATGGCTACACCTTC.

The rearrangement links TRBV12-3 or TRBV12-4 to TRBJ1-1, with D possibly TRBD1 on 5 matching bases. Trimming took off 3 bases at V and 1 base at J, with 15 bases between the two ends. This CDR3 is 16 amino acids long. The CDR3 nucleotides read TGTGCCAGCAGTTTGAGGAGGGTAGGGACGAACACTGAAGCTTTCTTT. As protein: CASSLRRVGTNTEAFF.

This clonotype was detected many times. The chain recombines TRBV6-1 with TRBJ1-5, with no clear D. The V gene lost 10 bases and the J gene lost 3 bases, with 19 bases spanning the gap. The CDR3 has 15 residues. Germline-derived CDR1 and CDR2 are MNHNS and SASEGT. CDR3 loop: CATAVQYPFNQPQHF. The CDR3 DNA is TGTGCCACAGCGGTGCAATACCCCTTCAATCAGCCCCAGCATTTT.

This clonotype appeared many times. CDR3 in DNA: TGTGCCAGCAGTGTCCTCCGGGACAGGGGGCGATGGGGGTATGGCTACACCTTC. It specifies CASSVLRDRGRWGYGYTF. V and J are TRBV6-1 and TRBJ1-2, with 12 positions matching TRBD1. The V segment lost 4 bases and the J segment 5 bases; nucleotides outside the gene matches: 14. From germline, CDR1 is MNHNS and CDR2 SASEGT. CDR3 length equals 18 residues.

This clonotype was seen at least ten times. The J gene is TRBJ2-1, the V gene TRBV20-1, with 12 bases aligning to TRBD2. CDR1 and CDR2 (germline): DFQATT, SNEGSKA (reference sequence). The CDR3 is 15 residues long. The CDR3 here is CRLKETSGRYNEQFF. The DNA of the CDR3 is TGCAGACTGAAAGAGACTAGCGGGAGATACAATGAGCAGTTCTTC.

This clonotype has at least ten counts. The chain uses TRBV29-1 and TRBJ1-2; TRBD1 matches at 10 bases. J was trimmed by 4 bases and V by 6 bases; bases with no gene match: 11. Germline V lookup: CDR1 SQVTM, CDR2 ANQGSEA. The CDR3 runs to 15 residues. DNA of the CDR3: TGCAGCGTGCAATCCGGGACAGGGGCCACCTATGGCTACACCTTC. Amino acids: CSVQSGTGATYGYTF.

This clonotype was detected ten times or more. J is TRBJ2-3 and V is TRBV10-3; TRBD2 matches 9 bases. V was pared by 6 bases and J by 4 bases, with 11 bases of the junction left unmatched. The length of the CDR3 is 16 residues. Germline loops: CDR1 ENHRY, CDR2 SYGVKD. The CDR3 protein is CAIRDSSGKGPDTQYF. The CDR3 DNA follows: TGTGCCATCAGAGATTCTAGCGGGAAGGGTCCAGATACGCAGTATTTT.

The sample holds many counts of this clonotype. The chain recombines TRBV2 with TRBJ2-5; D is undetermined. CDR1 is SNHLY, CDR2 FYNNEI, per germline. This CDR3 is 13 amino acids long. Trimming removed 4 bases from V and 5 bases from J, with 11 bases in between. CDR3 DNA: TGTGCCAGCAGTGCCGCCGTCCGCGAGACCCAGTACTTC. It translates to CASSAAVRETQYF.

This clonotype has ten or more counts. V gene TRBV5-1 combines with J gene TRBJ2-7; TRBD1 might be the D (6 bases). The CDR3 consists of 14 residues. Per the germline V gene, CDR1 is SGHRS and CDR2 is YFSETQ. Trimming pared 3 bases from V and 1 base from J, leaving 11 bases between. CDR3 DNA: TGCGCCAGCAGCTCTTGGACAGTTTCCTACGAGCAGTACTTC. Translation: CASSSWTVSYEQYF.

This clonotype was counted at least ten times. The genes are TRBV30 and TRBJ2-3; tentatively, D is TRBD2 (6 bases). Germline lookup yields CDR1 GTSNPN and CDR2 SVGIG (reference sequence). Trimming removed 5 bases at V and 4 bases at J, with 16 bases between. The CDR3 is 14 amino acids. CDR3 bases: TGTGCCTGGGATCGGGAGATGGGGGCAGATACGCAGTATTTT. This encodes CAWDREMGADTQYF.

The table lists this clonotype with a few counts. The genes are TRBV20-1 and TRBJ2-6; a weak D match, TRBD2 (6 bases). The germline V gene has CDR1 DFQATT and CDR2 SNEGSKA (reference sequence). CDR3 size: 19 residues. Trimming took off 4 bases at V and 0 bases at J, with 22 bases between the two ends. For the CDR3, the DNA is TGCAGTGCTACCCCAACATGGGGGGTTACCCTCTCTGGGGCCAACGTCCTGACTTTC. Translated: CSATPTWGVTLSGANVLTF.